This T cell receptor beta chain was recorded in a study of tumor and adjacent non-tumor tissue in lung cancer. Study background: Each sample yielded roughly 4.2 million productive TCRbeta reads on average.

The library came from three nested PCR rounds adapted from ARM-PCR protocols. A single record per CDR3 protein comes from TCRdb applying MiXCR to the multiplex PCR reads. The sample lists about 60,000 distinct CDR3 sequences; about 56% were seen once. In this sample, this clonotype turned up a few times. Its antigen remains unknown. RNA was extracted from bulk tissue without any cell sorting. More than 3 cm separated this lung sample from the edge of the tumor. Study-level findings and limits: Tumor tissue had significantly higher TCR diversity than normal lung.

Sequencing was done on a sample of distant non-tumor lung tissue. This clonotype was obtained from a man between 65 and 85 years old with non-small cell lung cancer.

The CDR3 coding sequence is TGTGCCAGCGCGGCGGGGAAGTACGAGCAGTACTTC. Translation: CASAAGKYEQYF. This rearrangement joins TRBV7-9 to TRBJ2-7, with D possibly TRBD2 on 6 matching bases. The CDR3 sequence is 12 residues long. CDR1 is SEHNR, CDR2 FQNEAQ, per germline (reference sequence). The germline V and J ends were trimmed by 8 bases and 4 bases, with 12 bases remaining between them.